The clone carrying this TCR beta chain was seen only a few times. Its specificity is not known. Mouse germline and gene names are used. The read finishes 4 residues shy of the CDR3 end, and the germline J gene is used to complete it. Following RNA extraction, reverse transcription yielded cDNA that acted as the sequencing template. Libraries were prepared by immunoSEQ multiplex PCR; TCRdb keeps only in-frame clonotypes and omits some of them. Sampling found approximately 280,000 clones, none seen once. The sample comes from a study of CD8+ T cells in alopecia areata. Overall study: Each recipient was a roughly 6-10-week-old female C3H/HeJ mouse given skin from an approximately 6-12-month-old C3H/HeJ donor with spontaneous alopecia. Study-wide results and caveats: TCRs were shared less clearly across patients than in mice, possibly for HLA-related reasons. Normal skin's resident alphabeta T cells are sequenced alongside lesional scalp T cells. The study found higher clonality in lesional than normal scalp, especially in alopecia totalis/universalis.

There are 15 residues in the CDR3. Germline V gives CDR1 GKSSPN, CDR2 SITVG. J lost 3 bases, V lost 1 base, and 4 bases had no gene match. The authors sorted pooled cutaneous lymph node cells using CD4, CD8alpha, NKG2D, NKG2ACE and other markers. This chain joins TRBV31 and TRBJ2-1, with 9 bases fitting TRBD2. The clonotype comes from a C3H/HeJ mouse with alopecia areata. The mice in this strain carry MHC haplotype H2-k. The sample was CD4+ T cells sorted from a lymph node. The sequenced part of the CDR3 DNA is TGTGCCTGGAGTCGGGGGACTGGGCTCTATGCT. Translated: CAWSRGTGLYA. The whole CDR3 sequence reads CAWSRGTGLYAEQFF.